This T cell receptor (beta chain) is from a study of beta chain features in type 1 diabetes. Whole-study findings and limits: Shortening of TCRB CDR3s, moderate but significant, appeared in all four CD4+ subsets of Type 1 diabetes patients.

Investigators reverse transcribed all isolated RNA, so they sequenced expressed TCRB transcripts. Here immunoSEQ multiplex PCR was the method, and the copy in TCRdb shows in-frame clones only, minus some. The data contain about 160,000 clones, under 9.5% of them seen just once; the ten biggest clones take up roughly 0.46%. V gave up 7 bases and J gave up 0 bases, with 15 bases separating them. CDR1 and CDR2 (germline): MDHEN, SYDVKM. The CDR3 covers 15 residues. This clone was detected only a few times. Its antigen is as yet unknown. Central memory, naive, regulatory and stem cell-like memory CD4+ cells were sorted by CD45RO/CCR7/CD25/CD127/CD95/CD27.

The TCR comes from a man younger than 30 with type 1 diabetes. The J gene is TRBJ1-2, the V gene TRBV28, with a weak D call TRBD1 (5 bases). The sample taken for sequencing was central memory CD4+ T cells from blood. DNA for the CDR3: TGTGCCAGCAATCCAGTGACAGCTACTAACTATGGCTACACCTTC. This translates into CASNPVTATNYGYTF.